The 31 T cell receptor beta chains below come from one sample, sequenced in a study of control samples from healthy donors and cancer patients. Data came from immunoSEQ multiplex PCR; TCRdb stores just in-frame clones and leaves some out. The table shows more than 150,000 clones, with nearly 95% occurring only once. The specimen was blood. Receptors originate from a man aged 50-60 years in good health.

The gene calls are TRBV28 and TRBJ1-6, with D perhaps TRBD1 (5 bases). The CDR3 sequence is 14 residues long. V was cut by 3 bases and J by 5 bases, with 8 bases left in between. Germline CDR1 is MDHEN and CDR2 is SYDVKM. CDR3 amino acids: CASSFGGDNSPLHF. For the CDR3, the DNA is TGTGCCAGCAGTTTTGGGGGGGATAATTCACCCCTCCACTTT.

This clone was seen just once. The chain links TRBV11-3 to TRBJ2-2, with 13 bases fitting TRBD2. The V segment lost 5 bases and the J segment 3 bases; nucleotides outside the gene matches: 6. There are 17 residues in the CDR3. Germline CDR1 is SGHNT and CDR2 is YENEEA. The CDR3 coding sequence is TGTGCCAGCAGCACGGGAGGACTAGCGGGGGACACCGGGGAGCTGTTTTTT. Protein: CASSTGGLAGDTGELFF.

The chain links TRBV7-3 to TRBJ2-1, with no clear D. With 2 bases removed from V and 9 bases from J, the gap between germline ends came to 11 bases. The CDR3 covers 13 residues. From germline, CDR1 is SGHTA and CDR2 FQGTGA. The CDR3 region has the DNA TGTGCCAGCAGCTTATCACTCCACGGTGAGCAGTTCTTC. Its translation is CASSLSLHGEQFF.

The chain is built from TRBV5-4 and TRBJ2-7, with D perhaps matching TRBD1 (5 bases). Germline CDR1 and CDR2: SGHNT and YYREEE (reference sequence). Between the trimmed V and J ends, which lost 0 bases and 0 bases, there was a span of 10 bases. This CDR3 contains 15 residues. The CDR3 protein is CASSLGQGSSYEQYF. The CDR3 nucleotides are TGTGCCAGCAGCTTGGGCCAGGGTTCCTCCTACGAGCAGTACTTC.

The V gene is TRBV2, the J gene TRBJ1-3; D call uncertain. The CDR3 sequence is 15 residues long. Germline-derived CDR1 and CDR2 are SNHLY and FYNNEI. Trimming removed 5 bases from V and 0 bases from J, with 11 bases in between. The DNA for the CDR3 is TGTGCCAGCAGTAGGGCAGCTTACTCTGGAAACACCATATATTTT. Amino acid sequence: CASSRAAYSGNTIYF. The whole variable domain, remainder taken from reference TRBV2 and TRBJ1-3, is EPEVTQTPSHQVTQMGQEVILRCVPISNHLYFYWYRQILGQKVEFLVSFYNNEISEKSEIFDDQFSVERPDGSNFTLKIRSTKLEDSAMYFCASSRAAYSGNTIYFGEGSWLTVV.

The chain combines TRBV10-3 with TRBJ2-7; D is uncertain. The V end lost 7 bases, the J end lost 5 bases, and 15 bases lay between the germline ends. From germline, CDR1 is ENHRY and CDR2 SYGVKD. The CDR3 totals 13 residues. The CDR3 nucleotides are TGTGCCATCAAGGGCGAAGGGAACGACGAGCAGTACTTC. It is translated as CAIKGEGNDEQYF.

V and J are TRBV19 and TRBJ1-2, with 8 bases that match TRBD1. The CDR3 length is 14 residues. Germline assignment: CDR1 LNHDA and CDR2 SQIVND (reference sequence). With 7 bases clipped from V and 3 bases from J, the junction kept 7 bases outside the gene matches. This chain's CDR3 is CASISADRDYGYTF. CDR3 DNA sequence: TGTGCCAGTATCTCAGCGGACAGGGACTATGGCTACACCTTC.

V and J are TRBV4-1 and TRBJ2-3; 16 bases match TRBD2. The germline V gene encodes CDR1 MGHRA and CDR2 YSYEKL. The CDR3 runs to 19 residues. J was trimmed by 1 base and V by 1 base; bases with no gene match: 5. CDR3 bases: TGCGCCAGCAGCCAAGCAGGGACTAGCGGGAGGGGTGGCACAGATACGCAGTATTTT. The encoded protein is CASSQAGTSGRGGTDTQYF.

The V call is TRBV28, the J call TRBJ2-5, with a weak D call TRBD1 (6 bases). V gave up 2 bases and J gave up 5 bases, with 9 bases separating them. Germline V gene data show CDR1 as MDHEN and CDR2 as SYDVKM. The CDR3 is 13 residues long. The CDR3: CASSLTGLETQYF. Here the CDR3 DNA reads TGTGCCAGCAGTTTAACAGGGTTGGAGACCCAGTACTTC.

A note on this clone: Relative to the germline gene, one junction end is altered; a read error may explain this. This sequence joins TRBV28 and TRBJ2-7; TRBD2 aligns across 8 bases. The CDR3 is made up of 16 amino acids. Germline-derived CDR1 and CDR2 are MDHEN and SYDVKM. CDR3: CASSHASGSFSYEQCF. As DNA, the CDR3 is TGTGCCAGCAGTCACGCGAGCGGGAGCTTTTCCTACGAGCAGTGCTTC.

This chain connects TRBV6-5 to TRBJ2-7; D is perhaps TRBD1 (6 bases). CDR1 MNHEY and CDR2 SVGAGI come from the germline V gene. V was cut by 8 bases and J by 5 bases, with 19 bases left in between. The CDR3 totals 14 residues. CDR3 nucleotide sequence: TGTGCCAGCCATCAAGGCAGGGGAAGCGACGAGCAGTACTTC. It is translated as CASHQGRGSDEQYF.

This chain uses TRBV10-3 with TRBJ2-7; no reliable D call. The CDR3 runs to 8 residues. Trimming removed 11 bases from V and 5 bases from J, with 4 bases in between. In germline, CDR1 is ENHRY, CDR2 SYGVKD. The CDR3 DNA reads TGTGCCGTTAACGAGCAGTACTTC. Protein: CAVNEQYF.

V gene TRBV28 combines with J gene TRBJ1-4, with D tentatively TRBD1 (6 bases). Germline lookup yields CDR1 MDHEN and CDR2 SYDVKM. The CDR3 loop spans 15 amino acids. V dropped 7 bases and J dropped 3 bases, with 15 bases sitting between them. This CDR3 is CASNPIGQPNEKLFF. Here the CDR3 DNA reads TGTGCCAGCAATCCGATCGGACAGCCTAATGAAAAACTGTTTTTT.

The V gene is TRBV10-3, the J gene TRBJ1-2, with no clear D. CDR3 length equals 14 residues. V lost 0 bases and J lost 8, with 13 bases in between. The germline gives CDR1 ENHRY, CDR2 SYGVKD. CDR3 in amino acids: CAISESGGLWGYTF. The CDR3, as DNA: TGTGCCATCAGTGAGTCGGGAGGTTTATGGGGCTACACCTTC.

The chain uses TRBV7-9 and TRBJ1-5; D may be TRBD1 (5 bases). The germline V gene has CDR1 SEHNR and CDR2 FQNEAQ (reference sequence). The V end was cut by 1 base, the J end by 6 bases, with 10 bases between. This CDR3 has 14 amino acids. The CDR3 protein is CASSLDQGTQPQHF. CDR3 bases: TGTGCCAGCAGCTTAGATCAGGGTACTCAGCCCCAGCATTTT. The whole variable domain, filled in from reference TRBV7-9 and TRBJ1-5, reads DTGVSQNPRHKITKRGQNVTFRCDPISEHNRLYWYRQTLGQGPEFLTYFQNEAQLEKSRLLSDRFSAERPKGSFSTLEIQRTEQGDSAMYLCASSLDQGTQPQHFGDGTRLSIL.

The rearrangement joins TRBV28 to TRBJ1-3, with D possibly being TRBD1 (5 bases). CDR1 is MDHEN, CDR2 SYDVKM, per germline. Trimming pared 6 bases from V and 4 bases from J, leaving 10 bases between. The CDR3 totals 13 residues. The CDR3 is CASSRDDGNTIYF. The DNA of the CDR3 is TGTGCCAGCAGCCGGGACGACGGAAACACCATATATTTT.

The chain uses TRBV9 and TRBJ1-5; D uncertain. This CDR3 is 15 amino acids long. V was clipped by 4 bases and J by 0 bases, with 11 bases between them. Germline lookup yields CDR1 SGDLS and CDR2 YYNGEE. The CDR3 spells CASSLTENSNQPQHF. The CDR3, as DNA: TGTGCCAGCAGCCTGACGGAAAATAGCAATCAGCCCCAGCATTTT.

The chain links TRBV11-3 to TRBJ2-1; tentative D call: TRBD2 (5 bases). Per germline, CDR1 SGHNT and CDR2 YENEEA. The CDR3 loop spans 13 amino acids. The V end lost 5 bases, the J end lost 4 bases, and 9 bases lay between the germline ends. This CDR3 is CASSRPGYNEQFF. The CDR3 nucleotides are TGTGCCAGCAGCCGCCCGGGGTACAATGAGCAGTTCTTC.

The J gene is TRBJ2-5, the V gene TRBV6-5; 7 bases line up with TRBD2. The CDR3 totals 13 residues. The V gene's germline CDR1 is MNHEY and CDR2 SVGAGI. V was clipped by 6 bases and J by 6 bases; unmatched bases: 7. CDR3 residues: CASRPGRAKTQYF. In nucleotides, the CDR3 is TGTGCCAGCAGACCGGGGAGGGCCAAGACCCAGTACTTC.

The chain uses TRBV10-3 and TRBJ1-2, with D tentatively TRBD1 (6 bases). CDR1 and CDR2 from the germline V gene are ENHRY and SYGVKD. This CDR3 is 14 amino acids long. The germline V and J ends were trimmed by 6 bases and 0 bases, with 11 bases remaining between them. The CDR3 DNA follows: TGTGCCATCAGACCCGACAGGACTAACTATGGCTACACCTTC. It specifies CAIRPDRTNYGYTF.

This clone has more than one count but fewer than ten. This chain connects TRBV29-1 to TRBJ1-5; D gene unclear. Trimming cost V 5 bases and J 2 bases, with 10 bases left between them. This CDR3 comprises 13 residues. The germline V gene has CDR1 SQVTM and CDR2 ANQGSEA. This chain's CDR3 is CSVRADGNQPQHF. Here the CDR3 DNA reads TGCAGCGTTAGGGCGGACGGCAATCAGCCCCAGCATTTT.

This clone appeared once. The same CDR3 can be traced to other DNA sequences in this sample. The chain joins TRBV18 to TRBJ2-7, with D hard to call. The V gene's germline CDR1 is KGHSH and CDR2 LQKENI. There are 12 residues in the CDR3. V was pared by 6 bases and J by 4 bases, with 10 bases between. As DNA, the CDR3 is TGTGCCAGCTCGCCGACCTCATACGAGCAGTACTTC. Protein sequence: CASSPTSYEQYF.

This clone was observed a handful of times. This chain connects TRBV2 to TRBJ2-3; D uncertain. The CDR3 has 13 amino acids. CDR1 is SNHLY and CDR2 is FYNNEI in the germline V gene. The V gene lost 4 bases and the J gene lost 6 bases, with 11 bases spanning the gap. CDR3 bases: TGTGCCAGCAGTGTATCGTCGAGGGATACGCAGTATTTT. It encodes CASSVSSRDTQYF.

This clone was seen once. The CDR3, as DNA: TGCAGCGCCGGGACAGGGGGTGAGCCCCAGCATTTT. This sequence encodes CSAGTGGEPQHF. The chain is built from TRBV29-1 and TRBJ1-5; TRBD1 agrees at 11 bases. Germline assignment: CDR1 SQVTM and CDR2 ANQGSEA. The ends lost 7 bases at V and 8 bases at J; junction bases unmatched: 4. This CDR3 comprises 12 residues.

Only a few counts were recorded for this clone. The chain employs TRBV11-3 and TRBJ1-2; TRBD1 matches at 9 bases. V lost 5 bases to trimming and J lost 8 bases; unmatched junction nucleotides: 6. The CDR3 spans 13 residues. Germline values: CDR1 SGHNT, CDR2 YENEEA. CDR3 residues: CASSPGTGRGYTF. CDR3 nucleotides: TGTGCCAGCAGCCCCGGGACAGGGAGGGGCTACACCTTC.

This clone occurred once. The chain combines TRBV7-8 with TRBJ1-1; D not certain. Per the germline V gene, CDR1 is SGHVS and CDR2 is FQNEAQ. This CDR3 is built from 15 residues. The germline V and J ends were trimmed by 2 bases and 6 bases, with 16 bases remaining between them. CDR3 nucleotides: TGTGCCAGCAGCTTATTTTCCATTGTGTTAGCTGAAGCTTTCTTT. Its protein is CASSLFSIVLAEAFF.

The CDR3 protein is CASSSSRQVAVETQYF. CDR3 bases: TGTGCCAGCAGTTCCTCCCGACAGGTCGCCGTAGAGACCCAGTACTTC. The rearrangement joins TRBV6-5 to TRBJ2-5; TRBD1 might be the D (6 bases). The CDR3 spans 16 residues. Trimming pared 4 bases from V and 4 bases from J, leaving 19 bases between. Germline loops: CDR1 MNHEY, CDR2 SVGAGI.

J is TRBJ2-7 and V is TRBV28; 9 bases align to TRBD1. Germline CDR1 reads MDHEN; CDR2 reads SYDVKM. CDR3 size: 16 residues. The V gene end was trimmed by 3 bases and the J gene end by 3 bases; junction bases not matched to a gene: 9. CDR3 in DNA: TGTGCCAGCAGTTTTTCTTTAAACAGGGGGCACTACGAGCAGTACTTC. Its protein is CASSFSLNRGHYEQYF.

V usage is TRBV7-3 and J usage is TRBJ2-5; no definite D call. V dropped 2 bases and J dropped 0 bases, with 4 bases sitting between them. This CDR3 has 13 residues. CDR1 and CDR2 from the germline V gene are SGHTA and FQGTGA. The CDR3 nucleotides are TGTGCCAGCAGCTTATCGCACCAAGAGACCCAGTACTTC. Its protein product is CASSLSHQETQYF.

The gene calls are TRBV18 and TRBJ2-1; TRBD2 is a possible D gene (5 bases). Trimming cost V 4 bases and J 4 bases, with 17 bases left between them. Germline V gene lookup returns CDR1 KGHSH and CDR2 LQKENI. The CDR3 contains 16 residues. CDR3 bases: TGTGCCAGCTCACTCGCGACGGGGTCCGTTTACAATGAGCAGTTCTTC. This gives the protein CASSLATGSVYNEQFF.

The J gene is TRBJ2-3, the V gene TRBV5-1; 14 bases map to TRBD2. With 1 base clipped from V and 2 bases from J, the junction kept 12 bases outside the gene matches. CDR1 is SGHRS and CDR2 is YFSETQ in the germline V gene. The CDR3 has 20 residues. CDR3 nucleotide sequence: TGCGCCAGCAGCTTGACGGGACTAGCGGGAGAAGAGCTCGACACAGATACGCAGTATTTT. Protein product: CASSLTGLAGEELDTDTQYF.